This is a list of T cell receptor beta chains from one sample in a study of blood T cell repertoires in COVID-19. Repertoires were generated with immunoSEQ multiplex PCR, while TCRdb's copy carries only in-frame clones and drops some. Among about 270,000 clones listed, 80% to 90% were seen once. The material sequenced was PBMCs or T cells enriched from blood (not recorded which). Receptors were obtained from a young woman who had recovered from COVID-19. CDR3s include the opening cysteine and the closing phenylalanine or tryptophan. D genes are given only for firm matches. For some rows the clone size is stated as once, few or many, or as a class when expanded; others skip it.

D gene: TRBD1
clone size: NA
J gene: TRBJ2-1
V gene: TRBV13
CDR3 protein: CASSSTRPQGGGYNEQFF
CDR3 DNA: TGTGCCAGCAGCTCTACTCGTCCACAGGGGGGAGGATACAATGAGCAGTTCTTC

D gene: TRBD1
clone size: once
J gene: TRBJ1-6
V gene: TRBV5-4
CDR3 protein: CASSPSMDRVNSPLHF
CDR3 DNA: TGTGCCAGCAGCCCAAGCATGGACAGGGTTAATTCACCCCTCCACTTT

D gene: TRBD1
clone size: few
J gene: TRBJ1-4
V gene: TRBV5-1
CDR3 protein: CASSSLQGSGEKLFF
CDR3 DNA: TGCGCCAGCAGCTCCCTACAGGGGTCGGGTGAAAAACTGTTTTTT

D gene: NA
clone size: NA
J gene: TRBJ1-2
V gene: TRBV6-5
CDR3 protein: CASSRGYGYTF
CDR3 DNA: TGTGCCAGCAGCCGAGGCTATGGCTACACCTTC

D gene: TRBD1
clone size: NA
J gene: TRBJ2-5
V gene: TRBV18
CDR3 protein: CASSPRAGTGWTETQYF
CDR3 DNA: TGTGCCAGCTCACCTCGAGCCGGGACAGGGTGGACGGAGACCCAGTACTTC

D gene: NA
clone size: NA
J gene: TRBJ1-2
V gene: TRBV10-3
CDR3 protein: CAISDFTGKNYGYTF
CDR3 DNA: TGTGCCATCAGTGACTTCACAGGGAAGAACTATGGCTACACCTTC

D gene: NA
clone size: NA
J gene: TRBJ1-5
V gene: TRBV4-2
CDR3 protein: CASSQEDPRGSQPQHF
CDR3 DNA: TGTGCCAGCAGCCAAGAAGATCCGCGCGGGTCCCAGCCCCAGCATTTT

D gene: TRBD1
clone size: NA
J gene: TRBJ1-1
V gene: TRBV6-5
CDR3 protein: CASSRDREAEAFF
CDR3 DNA: TGTGCCAGCAGTCGGGACAGGGAGGCTGAAGCTTTCTTT

D gene: NA
clone size: NA
J gene: TRBJ2-1
V gene: TRBV5-8
CDR3 protein: CASSLGGLGQGYNEQFF
CDR3 DNA: TGTGCCAGCAGCTTGGGGGGCCTCGGGCAGGGATACAATGAGCAGTTCTTC

D gene: NA
clone size: once
J gene: TRBJ2-2
V gene: TRBV3-1/TRBV3-2
CDR3 protein: CASSQTGWVGELFF
CDR3 DNA: TGTGCCAGCAGCCAAACAGGTTGGGTCGGGGAGCTGTTTTTT

D gene: NA
clone size: NA
J gene: TRBJ2-3
V gene: TRBV5-1
CDR3 protein: CASSLAPWAGDTQYF
CDR3 DNA: TGCGCCAGCAGCTTGGCCCCCTGGGCGGGGGATACGCAGTATTTT

D gene: NA
clone size: NA
J gene: TRBJ2-3
V gene: TRBV29-1
CDR3 protein: CSGSDRSSTDTQYF
CDR3 DNA: TGCAGCGGCTCCGACAGGAGCAGCACAGATACGCAGTATTTT

D gene: TRBD1
clone size: NA
J gene: TRBJ1-2
V gene: TRBV19
CDR3 protein: CASRLQGNYGYTF
CDR3 DNA: TGTGCCAGTAGATTACAGGGGAACTATGGCTACACCTTC

D gene: TRBD1
clone size: NA
J gene: TRBJ1-4
V gene: TRBV30
CDR3 protein: CAWRAVRQGEEKLFF
CDR3 DNA: TGTGCCTGGAGGGCCGTGCGACAGGGTGAGGAAAAACTGTTTTTT

D gene: NA
clone size: NA
J gene: TRBJ2-6
V gene: TRBV3-1/TRBV3-2
CDR3 protein: CASSQGARSGANVLTF
CDR3 DNA: TGTGCCAGCAGCCAAGGGGCACGCTCTGGGGCCAACGTCCTGACTTTC

D gene: TRBD2
clone size: NA
J gene: TRBJ2-3
V gene: TRBV5-1
CDR3 protein: CASSWGGGADTQYF
CDR3 DNA: TGCGCCAGCAGCTGGGGGGGAGGAGCAGATACGCAGTATTTT

D gene: NA
clone size: NA
J gene: TRBJ1-2
V gene: TRBV5-1
CDR3 protein: CASSVGPERPLGGYTF
CDR3 DNA: TGCGCCAGCAGCGTTGGCCCAGAACGTCCTCTTGGTGGCTACACCTTC